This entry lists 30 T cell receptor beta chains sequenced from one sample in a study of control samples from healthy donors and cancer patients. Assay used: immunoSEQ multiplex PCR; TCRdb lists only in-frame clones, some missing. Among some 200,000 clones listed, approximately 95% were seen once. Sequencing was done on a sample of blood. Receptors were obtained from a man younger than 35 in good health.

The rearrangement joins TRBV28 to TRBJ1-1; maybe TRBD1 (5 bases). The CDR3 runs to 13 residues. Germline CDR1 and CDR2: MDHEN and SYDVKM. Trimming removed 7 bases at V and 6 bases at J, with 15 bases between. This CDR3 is CASNGATRAEAFF. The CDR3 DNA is TGTGCCAGCAATGGGGCTACGAGGGCTGAAGCTTTCTTT.

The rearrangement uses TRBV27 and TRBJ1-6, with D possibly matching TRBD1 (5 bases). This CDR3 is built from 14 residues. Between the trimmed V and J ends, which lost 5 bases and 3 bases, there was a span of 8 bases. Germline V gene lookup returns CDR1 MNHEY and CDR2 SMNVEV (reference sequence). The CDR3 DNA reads TGTGCCAGCAGTAGGGGCAGCTATAATTCACCCCTCCACTTT. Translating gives CASSRGSYNSPLHF.

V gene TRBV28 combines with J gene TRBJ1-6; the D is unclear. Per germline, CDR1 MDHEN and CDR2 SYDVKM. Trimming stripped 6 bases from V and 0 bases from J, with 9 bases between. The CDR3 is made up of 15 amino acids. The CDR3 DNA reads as TGTGCCAGCAGCTCGCTAGCCTCCTATAATTCACCCCTCCACTTT. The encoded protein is CASSSLASYNSPLHF.

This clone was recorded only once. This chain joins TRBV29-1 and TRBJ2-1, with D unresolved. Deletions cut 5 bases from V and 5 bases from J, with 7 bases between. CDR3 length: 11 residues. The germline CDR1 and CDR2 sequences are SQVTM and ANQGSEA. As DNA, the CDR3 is TGCAGCGTTACACCCGACAATGAGCAGTTCTTC. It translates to CSVTPDNEQFF.

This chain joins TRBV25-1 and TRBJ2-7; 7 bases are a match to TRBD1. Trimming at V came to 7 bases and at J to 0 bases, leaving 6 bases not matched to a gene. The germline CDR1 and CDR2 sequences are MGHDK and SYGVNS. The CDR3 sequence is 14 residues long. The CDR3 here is CASNLQGLSYEQYF. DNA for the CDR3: TGTGCCAGCAACCTACAGGGGCTCTCCTACGAGCAGTACTTC.

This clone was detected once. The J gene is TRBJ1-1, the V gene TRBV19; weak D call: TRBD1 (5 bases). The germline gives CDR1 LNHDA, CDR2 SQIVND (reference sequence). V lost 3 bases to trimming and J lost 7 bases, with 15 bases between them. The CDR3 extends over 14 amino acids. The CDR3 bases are TGTGCCAGTAGTATGGGACGGGAACTGGGTGAAGCTTTCTTT. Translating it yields CASSMGRELGEAFF.

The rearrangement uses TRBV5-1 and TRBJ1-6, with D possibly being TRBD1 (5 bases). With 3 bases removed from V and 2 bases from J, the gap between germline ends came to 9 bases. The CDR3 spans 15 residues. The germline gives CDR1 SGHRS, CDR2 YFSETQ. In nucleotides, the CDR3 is TGCGCCAGCAGCTCGGGGGACGCCTATAATTCACCCCTCCACTTT. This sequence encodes CASSSGDAYNSPLHF.

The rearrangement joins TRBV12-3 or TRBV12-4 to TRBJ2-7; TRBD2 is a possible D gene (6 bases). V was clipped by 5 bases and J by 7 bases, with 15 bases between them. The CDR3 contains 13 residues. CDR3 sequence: CASSVGGEQEQYF. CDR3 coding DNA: TGTGCCAGCAGTGTGGGCGGGGAGCAAGAGCAGTACTTC.

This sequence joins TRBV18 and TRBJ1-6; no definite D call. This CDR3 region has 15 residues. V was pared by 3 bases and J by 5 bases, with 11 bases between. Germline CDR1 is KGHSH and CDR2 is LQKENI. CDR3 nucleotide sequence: TGTGCCAGCTCACCGAACAGACCCAATAATTCACCCCTCCACTTT. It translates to CASSPNRPNNSPLHF.

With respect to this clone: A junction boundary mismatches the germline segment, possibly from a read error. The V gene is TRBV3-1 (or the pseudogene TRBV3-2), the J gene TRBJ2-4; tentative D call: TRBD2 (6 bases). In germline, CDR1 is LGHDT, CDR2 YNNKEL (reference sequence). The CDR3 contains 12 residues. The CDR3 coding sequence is TGTGCCAGCAGCCAAGTGGAGGGGACTTTAAACTTC. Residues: CASSQVEGTLNF.

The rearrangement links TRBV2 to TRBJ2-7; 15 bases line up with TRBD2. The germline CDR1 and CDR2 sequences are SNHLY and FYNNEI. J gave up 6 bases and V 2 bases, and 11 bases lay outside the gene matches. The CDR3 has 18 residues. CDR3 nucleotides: TGTGCCAGCAGTGAACTCGGAAGGACTAGCGGGGGGGCGGGCGAGCAGTACTTC. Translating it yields CASSELGRTSGGAGEQYF.

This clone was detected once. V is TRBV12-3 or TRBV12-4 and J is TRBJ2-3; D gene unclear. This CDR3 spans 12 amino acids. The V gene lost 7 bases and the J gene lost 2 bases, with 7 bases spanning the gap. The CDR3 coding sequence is TGTGCCAGCACCTCCAACACAGATACGCAGTATTTT. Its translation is CASTSNTDTQYF.

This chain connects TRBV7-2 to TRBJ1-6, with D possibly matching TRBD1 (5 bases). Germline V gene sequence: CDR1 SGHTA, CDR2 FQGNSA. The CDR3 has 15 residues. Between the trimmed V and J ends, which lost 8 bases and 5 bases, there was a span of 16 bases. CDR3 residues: CASGDQGRHNSPLHF. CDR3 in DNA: TGTGCCAGCGGCGACCAGGGACGGCATAATTCACCCCTCCACTTT.

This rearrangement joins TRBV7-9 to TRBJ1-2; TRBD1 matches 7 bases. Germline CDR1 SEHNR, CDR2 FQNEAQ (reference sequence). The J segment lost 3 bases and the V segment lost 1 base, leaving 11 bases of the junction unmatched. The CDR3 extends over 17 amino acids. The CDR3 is CASSLGGTEKSDYGYTF. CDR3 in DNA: TGTGCCAGCAGCTTAGGGGGGACAGAAAAGAGTGACTATGGCTACACCTTC. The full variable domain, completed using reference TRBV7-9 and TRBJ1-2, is DTGVSQNPRHKITKRGQNVTFRCDPISEHNRLYWYRQTLGQGPEFLTYFQNEAQLEKSRLLSDRFSAERPKGSFSTLEIQRTEQGDSAMYLCASSLGGTEKSDYGYTFGSGTRLTVV.

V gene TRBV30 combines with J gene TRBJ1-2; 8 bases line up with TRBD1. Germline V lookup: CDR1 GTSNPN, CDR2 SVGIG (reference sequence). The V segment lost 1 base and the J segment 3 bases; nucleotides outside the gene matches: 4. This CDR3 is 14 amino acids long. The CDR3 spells CAWSAGQAYYGYTF. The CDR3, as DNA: TGTGCCTGGAGTGCGGGACAGGCTTACTATGGCTACACCTTC.

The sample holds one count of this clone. The CDR3 bases are TGTGCCAGCACCGACTCAACCTCTGGAAACACCATATATTTT. Translating gives CASTDSTSGNTIYF. The chain links TRBV6-5 to TRBJ1-3; D remains ambiguous. The CDR3 covers 14 residues. Germline assignment: CDR1 MNHEY and CDR2 SVGAGI. V lost 7 bases to trimming and J lost 0 bases, with 10 bases between them.

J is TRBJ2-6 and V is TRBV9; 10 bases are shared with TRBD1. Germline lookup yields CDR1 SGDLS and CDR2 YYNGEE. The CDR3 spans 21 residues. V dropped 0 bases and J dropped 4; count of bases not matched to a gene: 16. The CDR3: CASSVASSPRGQGFGANVLTF. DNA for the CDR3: TGTGCCAGCAGCGTAGCGTCGTCTCCTCGGGGACAGGGGTTCGGGGCCAACGTCCTGACTTTC.

This chain's CDR3 is CASSFRGGLGDEQFF. CDR3 bases: TGCGCCAGCAGCTTTCGCGGCGGACTTGGGGATGAGCAGTTCTTC. The chain links TRBV5-1 to TRBJ2-1; D may be TRBD2 (5 bases). Trimming left V 2 bases short and J 8 bases short, with 17 bases between. The CDR3 spans 15 residues. Germline CDR1 is SGHRS and CDR2 is YFSETQ.

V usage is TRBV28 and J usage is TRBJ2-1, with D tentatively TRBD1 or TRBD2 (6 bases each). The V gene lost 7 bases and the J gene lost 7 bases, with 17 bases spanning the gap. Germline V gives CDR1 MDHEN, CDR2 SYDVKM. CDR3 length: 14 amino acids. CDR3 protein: CASTRRGVENEQFF. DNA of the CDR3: TGTGCCAGCACTCGAAGGGGGGTCGAAAATGAGCAGTTCTTC.

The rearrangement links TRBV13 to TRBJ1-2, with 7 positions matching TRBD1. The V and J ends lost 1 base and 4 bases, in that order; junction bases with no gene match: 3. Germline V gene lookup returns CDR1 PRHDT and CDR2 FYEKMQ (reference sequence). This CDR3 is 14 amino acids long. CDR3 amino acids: CASSLEQGLYGYTF. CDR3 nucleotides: TGTGCCAGCAGCTTAGAACAGGGGCTCTATGGCTACACCTTC.

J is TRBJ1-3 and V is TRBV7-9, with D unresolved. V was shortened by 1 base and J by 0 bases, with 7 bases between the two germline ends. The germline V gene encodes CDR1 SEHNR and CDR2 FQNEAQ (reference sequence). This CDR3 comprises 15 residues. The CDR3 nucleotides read TGTGCCAGCAGCTTAGTAGGCAACTCTGGAAACACCATATATTTT. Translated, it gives CASSLVGNSGNTIYF. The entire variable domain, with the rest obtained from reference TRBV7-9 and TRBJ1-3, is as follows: DTGVSQNPRHKITKRGQNVTFRCDPISEHNRLYWYRQTLGQGPEFLTYFQNEAQLEKSRLLSDRFSAERPKGSFSTLEIQRTEQGDSAMYLCASSLVGNSGNTIYFGEGSWLTVV.

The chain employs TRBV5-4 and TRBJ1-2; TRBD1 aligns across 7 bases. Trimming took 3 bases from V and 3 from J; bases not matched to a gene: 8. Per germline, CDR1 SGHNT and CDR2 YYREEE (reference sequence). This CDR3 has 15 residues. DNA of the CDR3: TGTGCCAGCAGCTCCCGTAACAGGGGAGACTATGGCTACACCTTC. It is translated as CASSSRNRGDYGYTF.

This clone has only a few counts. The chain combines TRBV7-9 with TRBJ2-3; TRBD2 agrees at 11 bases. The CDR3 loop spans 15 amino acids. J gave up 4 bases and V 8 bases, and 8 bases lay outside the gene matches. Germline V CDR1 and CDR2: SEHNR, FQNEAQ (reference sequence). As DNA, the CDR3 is TGTGCCAGCCTCAAGAGACTAGCGGGGTCAGATACGCAGTATTTT. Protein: CASLKRLAGSDTQYF.

Written as DNA, the CDR3 is TGTGCCTGGAGTAGGGGAGAATCGTATATAGAGCAGTACTTC. Its protein is CAWSRGESYIEQYF. J is TRBJ2-7 and V is TRBV30, with D perhaps TRBD1 or TRBD2 (5 bases each). Looked up from germline, CDR1 is GTSNPN and CDR2 is SVGIG (reference sequence). The V gene lost 2 bases and the J gene lost 7 bases, with 18 bases spanning the gap. The CDR3 is 14 amino acids.

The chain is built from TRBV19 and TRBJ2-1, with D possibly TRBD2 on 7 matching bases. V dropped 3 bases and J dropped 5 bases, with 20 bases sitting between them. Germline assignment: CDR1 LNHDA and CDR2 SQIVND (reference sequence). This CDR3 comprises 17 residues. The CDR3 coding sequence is TGTGCCAGTAGTATTTTAAGGGTGGGCGGGGGCCACAATGAGCAGTTCTTC. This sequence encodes CASSILRVGGGHNEQFF.

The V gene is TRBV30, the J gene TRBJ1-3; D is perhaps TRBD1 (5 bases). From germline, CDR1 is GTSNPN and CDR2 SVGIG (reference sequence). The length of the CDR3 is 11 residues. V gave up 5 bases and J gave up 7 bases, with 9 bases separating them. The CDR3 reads CAWFRANTIYF. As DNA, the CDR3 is TGTGCCTGGTTCAGGGCGAACACCATATATTTT.

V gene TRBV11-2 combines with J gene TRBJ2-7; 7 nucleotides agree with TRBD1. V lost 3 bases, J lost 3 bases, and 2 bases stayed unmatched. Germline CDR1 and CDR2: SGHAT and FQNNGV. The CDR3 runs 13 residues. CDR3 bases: TGTGCCAGCAGCTTCGCAGGGGGCTACGAGCAGTACTTC. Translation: CASSFAGGYEQYF.

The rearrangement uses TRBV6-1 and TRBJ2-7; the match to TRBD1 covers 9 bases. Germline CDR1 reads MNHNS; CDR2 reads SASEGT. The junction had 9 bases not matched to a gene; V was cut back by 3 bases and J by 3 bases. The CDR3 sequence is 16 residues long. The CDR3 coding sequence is TGTGCCAGCAGTGACCCGTCCCGGACAGGGGTCTACGAGCAGTACTTC. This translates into CASSDPSRTGVYEQYF.

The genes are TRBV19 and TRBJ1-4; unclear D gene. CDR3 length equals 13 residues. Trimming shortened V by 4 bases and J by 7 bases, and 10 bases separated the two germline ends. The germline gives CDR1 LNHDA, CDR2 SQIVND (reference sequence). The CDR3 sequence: CASSRGLGEKLFF. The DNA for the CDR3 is TGTGCCAGTAGTAGAGGGTTGGGTGAAAAACTGTTTTTT.

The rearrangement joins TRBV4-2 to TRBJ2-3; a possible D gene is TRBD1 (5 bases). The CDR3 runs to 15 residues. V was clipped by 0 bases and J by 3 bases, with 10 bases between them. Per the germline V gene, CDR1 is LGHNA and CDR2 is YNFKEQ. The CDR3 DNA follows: TGTGCCAGCAGCCAAGATTTGCGACAGACAGATACGCAGTATTTT. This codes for CASSQDLRQTDTQYF.